Listed below are T cell receptor beta chains from one sample, sequenced in a study of shared clonotypes between healthy human individuals. The data were produced by immunoSEQ multiplex PCR, yet TCRdb's version contains in-frame clones alone and is incomplete. The sample shows over 1.5 million clones, 95% to 99% of them seen only once. The sequenced material came from naive CD4+ T cells sorted from blood. These receptors came from a man aged 30 to 45 in good health. The conserved cysteine and the conserved F or W are not part of the CDR3 here.

V gene	J gene	CDR3 protein
TRBV11-2	TRBJ1-1	ASSLVRAGGLNTEAF
TRBV5-4	TRBJ1-2	ASSLGGGTAFSKET
TRBV7-9	TRBJ1-5	ASSFSHGGQPQH
TRBV2	TRBJ1-2	ASSETRGGYT
TRBV6-6	TRBJ2-7	ASSRTPDGYEQY
TRBV11-2	TRBJ2-5	ASSPREGRQTQY
TRBV10-3	TRBJ2-7	AISESWSRSHEQY
TRBV27	TRBJ2-2	ASGLQGNTGELF
TRBV7-9	TRBJ1-2	ASSTTGTAIYGYT
TRBV5-6	TRBJ2-3	ASSSGPRTDTQY
TRBV7-3	TRBJ1-1	ASRYNRNRSSSTEAF
TRBV29-1	TRBJ2-7	SVRASEYEQY
TRBV5-4	TRBJ2-2	ASSQMTSGTNTGELF
TRBV28	TRBJ1-2	ASSSRVGYT
TRBV2	TRBJ1-3	ASTKDRKYSGNTIY
TRBV9	TRBJ1-2	ASSVGLGGWDYGYT
TRBV18	TRBJ2-3	ASSQGSTDTQY
TRBV4-3	TRBJ2-7	ASSQDLGRWGTGDYEQY
TRBV5-4	TRBJ2-1	ASSPGLAGANEQF